The next 27 T cell receptor beta chains were all read from a single sample in a study of blood T cell repertoires in COVID-19. Assay used: immunoSEQ multiplex PCR; TCRdb lists only in-frame clones, some missing. The data hold 190,000 or so clones, with about 77% observed a single time. Sequencing was performed on peripheral blood. The receptors originated from a woman older than 75 with active or convalescent COVID-19.

The chain uses TRBV5-4 and TRBJ2-1; 9 nucleotides agree with TRBD1. This CDR3 is built from 14 residues. The ends lost 4 bases at V and 6 bases at J; junction bases unmatched: 5. Germline V CDR1 and CDR2: SGHNT, YYREEE (reference sequence). Written as DNA, the CDR3 is TGTGCCAGCAGCGGGACAGGGAGGAGCAATGAGCAGTTCTTC. Amino acids: CASSGTGRSNEQFF.

This chain connects TRBV11-2 to TRBJ1-3, with a weak D call TRBD1 (5 bases). V was shortened by 0 bases and J by 4 bases, with 10 bases between the two germline ends. The germline gives CDR1 SGHAT, CDR2 FQNNGV. This CDR3 region has 15 residues. In DNA, the CDR3 is TGTGCCAGCAGCTTAGATAATCGGGGGGGAAACACCATATATTTT. As protein: CASSLDNRGGNTIYF.

The chain is built from TRBV2 and TRBJ1-2; the match to TRBD1 covers 7 bases. Trimming cost V 6 bases and J 4 bases; bases outside gene matches: 17. Germline lookup yields CDR1 SNHLY and CDR2 FYNNEI. The CDR3 loop spans 17 amino acids. Here the CDR3 DNA reads TGTGCCAGCAGCAAGACAGGGAGTAACCCCTTAACCTATGGCTACACCTTC. Protein product: CASSKTGSNPLTYGYTF.

The chain combines TRBV4-1 with TRBJ2-5, with a tentative D call TRBD2 (6 bases). The germline V and J ends were trimmed by 1 base and 5 bases, with 20 bases remaining between them. Germline-derived CDR1 and CDR2 are MGHRA and YSYEKL. The CDR3 has 17 amino acids. Here the CDR3 DNA reads TGCGCCAGCAGCCAAGGACAACTAGCAATATCACCTGAGACCCAGTACTTC. Protein sequence: CASSQGQLAISPETQYF.

With regard to this clone: Given a much more abundant clone one base away, this may be a read error. V gene TRBV9 combines with J gene TRBJ2-7; 7 nucleotides align to TRBD2. The CDR3 consists of 14 residues. Germline V gene sequence: CDR1 SGDLS, CDR2 YYNGEE. The CDR3 loop is CANSVGEGYYEQYF. The CDR3 DNA is TGTGCCAACAGCGTTGGGGAGGGTTACTACGAGCAGTACTTC.

The chain joins TRBV10-3 to TRBJ1-2; no definite D call. This CDR3 contains 15 residues. Per the germline V gene, CDR1 is ENHRY and CDR2 is SYGVKD. V was clipped by 11 bases and J by 0 bases, with 19 bases between them. CDR3 in DNA: TGTGCCTCGATTGGAGGAGGGTTAGCTAACTATGGCTACACCTTC. It codes for CASIGGGLANYGYTF.

The CDR3 DNA is TGTGCCAGCAGTCGAGCGGGGGGGGTGGAGACCCAGTACTTC. Its protein is CASSRAGGVETQYF. The V call is TRBV6-5, the J call TRBJ2-5; 10 nucleotides match TRBD2. From germline, CDR1 is MNHEY and CDR2 SVGAGI. V lost 5 bases and J lost 5; bases outside the gene matches: 5. The CDR3 covers 14 residues.

The chain is built from TRBV5-4 and TRBJ2-2; D ambiguous. CDR1 and CDR2 (germline): SGHNT, YYREEE (reference sequence). The CDR3 is 15 residues long. The germline V and J ends were trimmed by 0 bases and 1 base, with 7 bases remaining between them. The CDR3 bases are TGTGCCAGCAGCTTGGACAGAATGAACACCGGGGAGCTGTTTTTT. This translates into CASSLDRMNTGELFF.

The chain carries TRBV7-9 and TRBJ1-6; TRBD1 is a possible D gene (5 bases). Germline V gives CDR1 SEHNR, CDR2 FQNEAQ (reference sequence). The CDR3 length is 18 residues. V shed 0 bases and J shed 7 bases, with 19 bases lying between them. Here the CDR3 reads CASSLAVTLIGGNSPLHF. The CDR3 DNA sequence: TGTGCCAGCAGCTTAGCGGTGACCCTGATCGGGGGAAATTCACCCCTCCACTTT.

The V gene is TRBV2, the J gene TRBJ1-1; D is unclear. In germline, CDR1 is SNHLY, CDR2 FYNNEI. CDR3 length: 14 amino acids. Trimming cost V 1 base and J 0 bases, with 6 bases left between them. The CDR3 sequence is CASSEEAVNTEAFF. CDR3 in DNA: TGTGCCAGCAGTGAAGAGGCGGTGAACACTGAAGCTTTCTTT.

Remarks on this clone: At the DNA level, this CDR3 is encoded by other sequences in the same sample as well. This chain uses TRBV7-9 with TRBJ1-1; D call uncertain. The V end was cut by 5 bases, the J end by 1 base, with 14 bases between. This CDR3 comprises 15 residues. From germline, CDR1 is SEHNR and CDR2 FQNEAQ (reference sequence). CDR3 residues: CASSPPGGRNTEAFF. In nucleotides, the CDR3 is TGTGCCAGCAGCCCCCCCGGAGGGAGGAACACTGAAGCTTTCTTT.

The J gene is TRBJ2-7, the V gene TRBV2, with D tentatively TRBD1 (7 bases). CDR1 is SNHLY and CDR2 is FYNNEI in the germline V gene. The CDR3 totals 13 residues. The V gene lost 8 bases and the J gene lost 9 bases, with 20 bases spanning the gap. The chain's CDR3 is CASVGDSLSGQYF. The CDR3 nucleotides are TGTGCCAGCGTGGGGGACAGTCTTAGCGGGCAGTACTTC.

This chain links TRBV7-2 with TRBJ2-2; D gene ambiguous. Between the trimmed V and J ends, which lost 0 bases and 6 bases, there was a span of 11 bases. Germline V gene lookup returns CDR1 SGHTA and CDR2 FQGNSA. The CDR3 has 15 residues. CDR3 sequence reads: CASSLALVVPGELFF. CDR3 DNA: TGTGCCAGCAGCTTAGCTTTAGTGGTTCCCGGGGAGCTGTTTTTT.

This clone was detected a few times. This chain links TRBV7-9 with TRBJ2-2; 7 nucleotides line up with TRBD2. Germline CDR1 is SEHNR and CDR2 is FQNEAQ (reference sequence). The J segment lost 3 bases and the V segment lost 8 bases, leaving 6 bases of the junction unmatched. The CDR3 extends over 14 amino acids. In nucleotides, the CDR3 is TGTGCCAGCCTGGGAGGGGTAGACACCGGGGAGCTGTTTTTT. Its translation is CASLGGVDTGELFF.

The chain carries TRBV2 and TRBJ2-2; 9 bases match TRBD1. The CDR3 covers 15 residues. V lost 1 base and J lost 6; bases outside the gene matches: 3. Germline CDR1 reads SNHLY; CDR2 reads FYNNEI. CDR3 DNA sequence: TGTGCCAGCAGTGAAGACAGGGGGCGATCCGGGGAGCTGTTTTTT. Residues: CASSEDRGRSGELFF.

J is TRBJ2-2 and V is TRBV5-1, with 8 positions matching TRBD1. The CDR3 runs 15 residues. Trimming removed 4 bases from V and 7 bases from J; junction bases left unmatched: 9. CDR1 and CDR2 (germline): SGHRS, YFSETQ. DNA for the CDR3: TGCGCCAGCAGCGCTGGACAGGGAGCTTTCGGGGAGCTGTTTTTT. Protein: CASSAGQGAFGELFF. Together with reference TRBV5-1 and TRBJ2-2, the CDR3 gives the full variable domain: KAGVTQTPRYLIKTRGQQVTLSCSPISGHRSVSWYQQTPGQGLQFLFEYFSETQRNKGNFPGRFSGRQFSNSRSEMNVSTLELGDSALYLCASSAGQGAFGELFFGEGSRLTVL.

The table lists this clone with a few counts. The chain employs TRBV6-4 and TRBJ2-1; 9 positions agree with TRBD1. CDR1 MRHNA and CDR2 SNTAGT come from the germline V gene. Unmatched junction bases numbered 7, after V lost 5 bases and J lost 8 bases. CDR3 length equals 14 residues. CDR3 DNA sequence: TGTGCCAGCAGTCCCTCCGGGACAGGGCATGAGCAGTTCTTC. Encoded protein: CASSPSGTGHEQFF.

The chain couples TRBV25-1 to TRBJ1-1; possible D gene TRBD1, 5 bases. The germline CDR1 and CDR2 sequences are MGHDK and SYGVNS. The CDR3 sequence is 15 residues long. Trimming took off 1 base at V and 4 bases at J, with 13 bases between the two ends. The CDR3 protein is CASSESRFGGTEAFF. The CDR3 DNA sequence: TGTGCCAGCAGTGAATCTCGCTTCGGGGGCACTGAAGCTTTCTTT.

The chain has TRBV19 and TRBJ1-2; TRBD1 matches at 9 bases. Unmatched junction bases numbered 6, after V lost 1 base and J lost 3 bases. Germline loops: CDR1 LNHDA, CDR2 SQIVND (reference sequence). The CDR3 has 16 amino acids. CDR3 coding DNA: TGTGCCAGTAGTATAGGGACAGGGGCTTCCCACTATGGCTACACCTTC. This encodes CASSIGTGASHYGYTF. The entire variable domain, with the rest obtained from reference TRBV19 and TRBJ1-2, is as follows: DGGITQSPKYLFRKEGQNVTLSCEQNLNHDAMYWYRQDPGQGLRLIYYSQIVNDFQKGDIAEGYSVSREKKESFPLTVTSAQKNPTAFYLCASSIGTGASHYGYTFGSGTRLTVV.

In this sample, this clone turned up a few times. V usage is TRBV13 and J usage is TRBJ2-5, with D tentatively TRBD2 (5 bases). Germline CDR1 PRHDT, CDR2 FYEKMQ (reference sequence). Trimming pared 0 bases from V and 5 bases from J, leaving 13 bases between. CDR3 size: 15 residues. CDR3 residues: CASSLGTGVAETQYF. The CDR3 bases are TGTGCCAGCAGCTTAGGGACTGGCGTAGCGGAGACCCAGTACTTC.

The chain combines TRBV7-9 with TRBJ1-2; 9 bases align to TRBD1. There are 13 residues in the CDR3. Trimming cost V 5 bases and J 6 bases; bases outside gene matches: 4. The V gene's germline CDR1 is SEHNR and CDR2 FQNEAQ (reference sequence). CDR3 sequence reads: CASSLQGADGYTF. The CDR3 nucleotides read TGTGCCAGCAGCCTACAGGGGGCGGATGGCTACACCTTC.

V usage is TRBV19 and J usage is TRBJ1-6; 7 bases are shared with TRBD1. V lost 2 bases and J lost 8; bases outside the gene matches: 9. CDR1 is LNHDA, CDR2 SQIVND, per germline (reference sequence). The CDR3 totals 16 residues. The CDR3 loop is CASSISSGTVYSPLHF. The CDR3 coding sequence is TGTGCCAGTAGTATAAGTAGCGGGACAGTGTATTCACCCCTCCACTTT.

CDR3: CASSLGNRRDSPLHF. The CDR3 DNA sequence: TGTGCCAGCAGCTTAGGTAACAGGCGAGATTCACCCCTCCACTTT. J is TRBJ1-6 and V is TRBV7-2; tentative D call: TRBD1 (5 bases). The CDR3 spans 15 residues. V lost 1 base, J lost 8 bases, and 12 bases lay in between. Germline assignment: CDR1 SGHTA and CDR2 FQGNSA.

This chain connects TRBV4-2 to TRBJ1-2, with D tentatively TRBD1 (5 bases). CDR1 and CDR2 from the germline V gene are LGHNA and YNFKEQ. There are 16 residues in the CDR3. Between the trimmed V and J ends, which lost 4 bases and 0 bases, there was a span of 15 bases. In DNA, the CDR3 is TGTGCCAGCAGCCTTACGGGGGACCGAGCTAACTATGGCTACACCTTC. Translated, it gives CASSLTGDRANYGYTF.

This CDR3 reads CSASLGSSYNSPLHF. The CDR3 nucleotides read TGCAGTGCTAGTTTAGGGAGCTCCTATAATTCACCCCTCCACTTT. The rearrangement links TRBV20-1 to TRBJ1-6; no reliable D call. From germline, CDR1 is DFQATT and CDR2 SNEGSKA (reference sequence). This CDR3 contains 15 residues. With 3 bases removed from V and 0 bases from J, the gap between germline ends came to 9 bases.

A few counts support this clone. The chain has TRBV4-3 and TRBJ1-1; maybe TRBD1 (5 bases). The CDR3 contains 16 residues. The germline V gene encodes CDR1 LGHNA and CDR2 YSLEER. Trimming shortened V by 0 bases and J by 2 bases, and 13 bases separated the two germline ends. As DNA, the CDR3 is TGCGCCAGCAGCCAAGACGCGGGACGCCCAAACACTGAAGCTTTCTTT. This encodes CASSQDAGRPNTEAFF.

This clone was seen just once. The chain has TRBV6-5 and TRBJ2-3; possible D gene TRBD1, 6 bases. In germline, CDR1 is MNHEY, CDR2 SVGAGI. The germline V and J ends were trimmed by 6 bases and 2 bases, with 12 bases remaining between them. The CDR3 loop spans 14 amino acids. The CDR3 spells CASRAGVLTDTQYF. Written as DNA, the CDR3 is TGTGCCAGCAGGGCAGGGGTCCTCACAGATACGCAGTATTTT.